This TCR beta chain comes out of a study of shared clonotypes between healthy human individuals. The CDR3 length is 19 residues. The germline V and J ends were trimmed by 6 bases and 0 bases, with 24 bases remaining between them. Germline V gene data show CDR1 as MDHEN and CDR2 as SYDVKM. The protocol was immunoSEQ multiplex PCR, while the TCRdb copy is restricted to in-frame clones and leaves out a portion. Of more than 400,000 clones in the sample, approximately 82% were seen once. This clonotype was sampled from a middle-aged woman in good health. Some clones in this sample may be carry-over from other donors' samples. The V and J genes are TRBV28 and TRBJ2-4, with D possibly called TRBD1 or TRBD2 (5 bases each). The specimen was PBMCs. The CDR3 coding sequence is TGTGCCAGCAGGCCGAGCGGTCTGGTTGGGGGTTTAGCCAAAAACATTCAGTACTTC. This sequence encodes CASRPSGLVGGLAKNIQYF.